The clone carrying this T cell receptor (beta chain) was observed at least ten times. Each CDR3 protein gets one entry after TCRdb re-called the 5' RACE reads with MiXCR. The data hold 46,000 or so distinct CDR3 sequences, with less than 15% observed a single time. The germline gives CDR1 SGHTA, CDR2 FQGTGA. Trimming removed 5 bases at V and 0 bases at J, with 23 bases between. The CDR3 sequence is 19 residues long. This record belongs to a study of early T cells in non-severe SARS-CoV-2 infection. The sequence was collected from an adult who was a healthcare worker with PCR-confirmed SARS-CoV-2 infection or an uninfected control (not recorded which). Sequences were obtained from whole blood. This chain links TRBV7-3 with TRBJ1-3; D is perhaps TRBD1 (5 bases). CDR3 DNA: TGTGCCAGCAGCGTAGTAGTCCAGGGAACGGTAGCCTCTGGAAACACCATATATTTT. Translated, it gives CASSVVVQGTVASGNTIYF.